This TCR beta chain was sequenced in a study of blood T cell repertoires in COVID-19. Overall study context: Donors in the United States, Italy and Spain gave samples during acute or convalescent COVID-19. PBMCs, B-cell-depleted T cells, or T cells were the source of the cDNA or gDNA that made up the material.

The CDR3 has 15 residues. Germline V lookup: CDR1 MNHEY, CDR2 SVGAGI. V was pared by 8 bases and J by 2 bases, with 13 bases between. As handled by the study authors: For nucleated cells, counts were estimated from reference gene primer amplification. Libraries were prepared by immunoSEQ multiplex PCR; TCRdb keeps only in-frame clonotypes and omits some of them. That table is the source of V, J and clone size, and D and trimming were worked out from the DNA. The table lists tens of thousands of clones, 70% to 80% of them singletons. The V and J genes are TRBV6-5 and TRBJ2-6; weak D call: TRBD1 (6 bases). Sequenced input: peripheral blood. The source is a human donor in a cohort sampled during active COVID-19. The CDR3 nucleotides read TGTGCCAGCGGCGTACCAGGGGCTGGGGCCAACGTCCTGACTTTC. Translation: CASGVPGAGANVLTF.